This TCR beta chain was found in a study of CD8 T cells in ankylosing spondylitis. In germline, CDR1 is SGHRS, CDR2 YFSETQ. CDR3 size: 14 residues. With 2 bases removed from V and 0 bases from J, the gap between germline ends came to 8 bases. This clonotype has ten or more counts. Antigen unknown. Researchers built TCR beta libraries using quantitative 5'-RACE with molecular barcodes. TCRdb called the 5' RACE reads again in MiXCR, with one record for every CDR3 protein. This table holds 40,000 to 55,000 distinct CDR3 sequences, around 7.4% found once. Study-level results: In reactive arthritis synovial fluid and blood, some motif variants had been reported before. In ankylosing spondylitis patients, matched synovial fluid reportedly showed significant enrichment of disease-linked clones. Clones that were linked to disease were CD8+ and were relatively rare in peripheral blood.

This receptor was identified in a female donor with ankylosing spondylitis or in good health (not recorded which). Source material: blood, either unsorted or a sorted T cell fraction (not recorded which). This chain joins TRBV5-1 and TRBJ1-1; D is unclear. The CDR3 sequence: CASSFDIMNTEAFF. CDR3 nucleotides: TGCGCCAGCAGCTTCGACATCATGAACACTGAAGCTTTCTTT.